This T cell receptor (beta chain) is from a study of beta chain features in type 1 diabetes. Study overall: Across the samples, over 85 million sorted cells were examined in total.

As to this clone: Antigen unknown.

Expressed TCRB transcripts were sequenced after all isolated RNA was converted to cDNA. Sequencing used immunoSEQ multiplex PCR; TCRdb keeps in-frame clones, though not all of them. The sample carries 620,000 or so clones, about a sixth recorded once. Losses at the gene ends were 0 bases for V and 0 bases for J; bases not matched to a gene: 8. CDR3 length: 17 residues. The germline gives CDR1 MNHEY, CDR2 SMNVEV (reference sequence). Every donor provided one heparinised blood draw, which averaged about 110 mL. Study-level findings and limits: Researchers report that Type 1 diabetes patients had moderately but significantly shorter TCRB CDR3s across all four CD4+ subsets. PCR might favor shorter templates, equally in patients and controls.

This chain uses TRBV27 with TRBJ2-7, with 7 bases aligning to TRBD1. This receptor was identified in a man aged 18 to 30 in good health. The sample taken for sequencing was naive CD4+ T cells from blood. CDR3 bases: TGTGCCAGCAGTTTATCGCGGCTCCGGGACAGCTCCTACGAGCAGTACTTC. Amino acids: CASSLSRLRDSSYEQYF.